Listed below are T cell receptor beta chains from one sample, sequenced in a study of blood T cells in healthy people across ages. TCRdb itself ran the 5' RACE reads through MiXCR, one entry per CDR3 protein. The profile shows some 930,000 distinct CDR3 sequences, almost 30% of them singletons. This same sample was also part of a study on T cells of mothers and their children.

The sequencing input was blood. The receptors originated from a middle-aged woman in good health. Each CDR3 is given with its conserved first and last residue. A D gene is named only where the DNA matches it firmly. The listing skips clone size in some rows; elsewhere it reads once, few, many or a size class.

CDR3 DNA	CDR3 protein	V gene	J gene	clone size	D gene
TGTGCCATCAGTGTGACAGCTGATGAAGCTTTCTTT	CAISVTADEAFF	TRBV10-3	TRBJ1-1	few	-
TGCGCCAGCAGCCAAACGGACGGCAACTCTGGGGCCAACGTCCTGACTTTC	CASSQTDGNSGANVLTF	TRBV4-3	TRBJ2-6	many	-
TGCAGTGCACCGCTCGGCAGGGGAATCGGCTACACCTTC	CSAPLGRGIGYTF	TRBV20-1	TRBJ1-2	many	-
TGTGCCTCAGACCGGGAAGTGTCAAGTTCACCCCTCCACTTT	CASDREVSSSPLHF	TRBV30	TRBJ1-6	-	-
TGTGCCAGCAGTGTGACAGGGAATGGCTACACCTTC	CASSVTGNGYTF	TRBV9	TRBJ1-2	few	TRBD1
TGTGCCTGGATTAAAACGACTAGCGGGGGGCCTTACAACAATGAGCAGTTCTTC	CAWIKTTSGGPYNNEQFF	TRBV30	TRBJ2-1	few	TRBD2
TGCGCCAGCAGCCCGGGACAGGACCCCTACAATGAGCAGTTCTTC	CASSPGQDPYNEQFF	TRBV5-1	TRBJ2-1	once	TRBD1
TGTGCCAGCAGCCAAGAAAGAGGACTAGCGGGGGCCAATGAGCAGTTCTTC	CASSQERGLAGANEQFF	TRBV3-1	TRBJ2-1	-	TRBD2
TGTGCCAGCTCACTGGAACAATCGGCGACTGAAGCTTTCTTT	CASSLEQSATEAFF	TRBV18	TRBJ1-1	few	-
TGTGCCATCAGTGTCACGGACAGGCCAAGCGAGCAGTACTTC	CAISVTDRPSEQYF	TRBV10-3	TRBJ2-7	many	TRBD1
TGTGCCAGCAGTTACAGGGCGAGCAATCAGCCCCAGCATTTT	CASSYRASNQPQHF	TRBV6-5	TRBJ1-5	few	-
TGTGCCAGCAGACGAAGGACAGGGCCAGACGCTGAAGCTTTCTTT	CASRRRTGPDAEAFF	TRBV28	TRBJ1-1	few	TRBD1
TGTGCCAGCACAACAGGGTTGGAGACCCAGTACTTC	CASTTGLETQYF	TRBV6-5	TRBJ2-5	many	-
TGTGCCAGCAGCGTAGCCGCCGGTCATAAGGGGAACGAGCAGTACTTC	CASSVAAGHKGNEQYF	TRBV9	TRBJ2-7	-	-
TGCGCCAGCAGCTTGGGCGGCGGGGGGCCCGGCAATGAGCAGTTCTTC	CASSLGGGGPGNEQFF	TRBV5-1	TRBJ2-1	few	TRBD2
TGTGCCAGCAGTTCCCGGGCTAATTTGCTAGTCGACAATGAGCAGTTCTTC	CASSSRANLLVDNEQFF	TRBV28	TRBJ2-1	many	-
TGTGCTAGCAGTTACTCAGGGGACGCCTACGAGCAGTACTTC	CASSYSGDAYEQYF	TRBV6-6	TRBJ2-7	-	-
TGTGCCTGGACTCTGGTGAACTATGGCTACACCTTC	CAWTLVNYGYTF	TRBV30	TRBJ1-2	few	-
TGTGCCAGCAGCTCCCGACCGGGCTACGAGCAGTACTTC	CASSSRPGYEQYF	TRBV9	TRBJ2-7	many	-
TGTGCCAGCAGTTCCGGGGCCTTCGGGACTGAAGCTTTCTTT	CASSSGAFGTEAFF	TRBV12-3/TRBV12-4	TRBJ1-1	-	-
TGTGCCAGCAGTTGGAGGGGAGCAAATGAGCAGTTCTTC	CASSWRGANEQFF	TRBV27	TRBJ2-1	-	-
TGCAGCGTTGAAGGTAACAGGCCGAACACTGAAGCTTTCTTT	CSVEGNRPNTEAFF	TRBV29-1	TRBJ1-1	-	-
TGTGCCAGCAGTTACGTGGGGAGGAACACTGAAGCTTTCTTT	CASSYVGRNTEAFF	TRBV6-2/TRBV6-3	TRBJ1-1	-	-
TGTGCCAGCAGGACACACGACATGTCAACCTACGAGCAGTACTTC	CASRTHDMSTYEQYF	TRBV5-5	TRBJ2-7	few	-
TGTGCCAGCAGCCCGACCCTAACTAGCGGGGGTTACAATGAGCAGTTCTTC	CASSPTLTSGGYNEQFF	TRBV7-8	TRBJ2-1	many	TRBD2
TGTGCCAGCAGTAATATAGGAGGGGAGGCTTTCTTT	CASSNIGGEAFF	TRBV6-5	TRBJ1-1	-	-
TGCAGCGTCCTTCGGAGCCAGGGAGCTGAAGCTTTCTTT	CSVLRSQGAEAFF	TRBV29-1	TRBJ1-1	few	-
TGCGCCAGCAGCACCGGGACTAGCGGGTCGACGGATACGCAGTATTTT	CASSTGTSGSTDTQYF	TRBV5-1	TRBJ2-3	many	TRBD2
TGTGCCAGCAGTCGAGTGGTTGGCACAGATACGCAGTATTTT	CASSRVVGTDTQYF	TRBV6-1	TRBJ2-3	many	-
TGTGCCAGCAGCCCCCCTCGGCGGTACAGGGGTTGCTACGAGCAGTACTTC	CASSPPRRYRGCYEQYF	TRBV7-3	TRBJ2-7	-	TRBD1
TGTGCCAGCAGCCTCCGGGAGAAGGGTTACAATGAGCAGTTCTTC	CASSLREKGYNEQFF	TRBV7-8	TRBJ2-1	few	-
TGCAGCGTATACAGGGAAATCCAGTACTTC	CSVYREIQYF	TRBV29-1	TRBJ2-5	many	-
TGTGCCAGCAGCTTATTCCTCAGGGACAGGACGCTCTATGGCTACACCTTC	CASSLFLRDRTLYGYTF	TRBV7-9	TRBJ1-2	-	TRBD1
TGTGCCAGCACCTTTGGAGATACGCAGTACTTC	CASTFGDTQYF	TRBV7-2	TRBJ2-4	-	-
TGCAGTGCTAGTCGGGAGGGGAACACTGAAGCTTTCTTT	CSASREGNTEAFF	TRBV20-1	TRBJ1-1	-	-
TGTGCTAGTGGTTTGGGCCTGGACAGGGTGGATCAGCCCCAGCATTTT	CASGLGLDRVDQPQHF	TRBV12-5	TRBJ1-5	few	TRBD1
TGCAGCGAATCTTTGGACAGACACTATGGCTACACCTTC	CSESLDRHYGYTF	TRBV29-1	TRBJ1-2	few	-
TGCAGTGCTAGGGGGACTAGCGTCACAGATATGCAGTATTTT	CSARGTSVTDMQYF	TRBV20-1	TRBJ2-3	-	TRBD2
TGTGCCAGCGCCCTCTCCGCCTGGCGGGGGCTTAACAATGAGCAGTTCTTC	CASALSAWRGLNNEQFF	TRBV7-3	TRBJ2-1	-	-